The rows below give T cell receptor beta chains drawn from one sample of a study of long-term antiretroviral therapy in people with HIV. Data came from immunoSEQ multiplex PCR; TCRdb stores just in-frame clones and leaves some out. The table lists around 24,000 clones, less than 90% of them singletons. This specimen consisted of unsorted PBMCs, obtained 0.4 years after starting antiretroviral therapy. The receptors come from a man aged 45-60 years with HIV. Both conserved end residues are part of each CDR3. The D gene is left open where the match is weak. A clone size is listed for some rows: how often the clone was seen (once, few, many), or a class if it is expanded.

d_call: NA; v_call: TRBV5-1; cdr3_length: 16; j_call: TRBJ1-5; clone_size: NA; cdr3_nt: TGCGCCAGCAGCTTGGAGGGACCCCCTAGCAATCAGCCCCAGCATTTT; cdr3_aa: CASSLEGPPSNQPQHF
d_call: TRBD1; v_call: TRBV6-6; cdr3_length: 15; j_call: TRBJ1-3; clone_size: NA; cdr3_nt: TGTGCCAGCAGTTACAAGACAGGGGAGACAAACACCATATATTTT; cdr3_aa: CASSYKTGETNTIYF
d_call: NA; v_call: TRBV4-1; cdr3_length: 14; j_call: TRBJ2-7; clone_size: NA; cdr3_nt: TGCGCCAGCAGCCAAGAAACAACCTCCTACGAGCAGTACTTC; cdr3_aa: CASSQETTSYEQYF
d_call: NA; v_call: TRBV19; cdr3_length: 15; j_call: TRBJ2-3; clone_size: NA; cdr3_nt: TGTGCCAGTAGTATTAGGGTGGGAAGCACAGATACGCAGTATTTT; cdr3_aa: CASSIRVGSTDTQYF
d_call: NA; v_call: TRBV18; cdr3_length: 16; j_call: TRBJ2-3; clone_size: NA; cdr3_nt: TGTGCCAGCTCCACCTTATCGACAGCAGTCACAGATACGCAGTATTTT; cdr3_aa: CASSTLSTAVTDTQYF
d_call: TRBD1; v_call: TRBV11-2; cdr3_length: 11; j_call: TRBJ2-7; clone_size: NA; cdr3_nt: TGTGCCAGCAGCACCTGGACAGGGACCCACTTC; cdr3_aa: CASSTWTGTHF
d_call: NA; v_call: TRBV10-2; cdr3_length: 13; j_call: TRBJ1-1; clone_size: NA; cdr3_nt: TGCGCCAGCAGTGTTCTGGACTACACTGAAGCTTTCTTT; cdr3_aa: CASSVLDYTEAFF
d_call: NA; v_call: TRBV11-2; cdr3_length: 13; j_call: TRBJ2-3; clone_size: NA; cdr3_nt: TGTGCCAGCAGCTCGTTACAGAAAGATACGCAGTATTTT; cdr3_aa: CASSSLQKDTQYF
d_call: NA; v_call: TRBV4-1; cdr3_length: 15; j_call: TRBJ2-7; clone_size: few; cdr3_nt: TGCGCCAGCAGCCAAGTTGGGACTGGTCCCTACGAGCAGTACTTC; cdr3_aa: CASSQVGTGPYEQYF
d_call: NA; v_call: TRBV5-1; cdr3_length: 16; j_call: TRBJ1-3; clone_size: NA; cdr3_nt: TGCGCCAGCAGCTTGGTGGACGTCGGGCCTGGAAACACCATATATTTT; cdr3_aa: CASSLVDVGPGNTIYF
d_call: TRBD2; v_call: TRBV5-1; cdr3_length: 15; j_call: TRBJ2-1; clone_size: NA; cdr3_nt: TGCGCCAGCAGCAATCCTAGCGGGGCTTACAATGAGCAGTTCTTC; cdr3_aa: CASSNPSGAYNEQFF
d_call: TRBD1; v_call: TRBV29-1; cdr3_length: 15; j_call: TRBJ2-7; clone_size: NA; cdr3_nt: TGCAGCGTTGAAGATCTGGGACAGGGCTCTCACGAGCAGTACTTC; cdr3_aa: CSVEDLGQGSHEQYF
d_call: NA; v_call: TRBV4-3; cdr3_length: 13; j_call: TRBJ2-3; clone_size: once; cdr3_nt: TGCGCCAGCAGCCAATTCTACAGAGATACGCAGTATTTT; cdr3_aa: CASSQFYRDTQYF
d_call: TRBD1; v_call: TRBV6-1; cdr3_length: 15; j_call: TRBJ1-5; clone_size: NA; cdr3_nt: TGTGCCAGCAGAGTCGGACAGGGATTCAATCAGCCCCAGCATTTT; cdr3_aa: CASRVGQGFNQPQHF
d_call: NA; v_call: TRBV29-1; cdr3_length: 13; j_call: TRBJ1-1; clone_size: NA; cdr3_nt: TGCAGCGTTGAGGGCAGGGAGGGAACTGAAGCTTTCTTT; cdr3_aa: CSVEGREGTEAFF
d_call: NA; v_call: TRBV29-1; cdr3_length: 11; j_call: TRBJ1-1; clone_size: NA; cdr3_nt: TGCAGCGTGAGACAGAATAATGAAGCTTTCTTT; cdr3_aa: CSVRQNNEAFF
d_call: NA; v_call: TRBV12-2; cdr3_length: 9; j_call: TRBJ1-2; clone_size: NA; cdr3_nt: TGTGCAAGTCCCAGAAGCGACGTCTTC; cdr3_aa: CASPRSDVF
d_call: TRBD1; v_call: TRBV27; cdr3_length: 13; j_call: TRBJ2-5; clone_size: NA; cdr3_nt: TGTGCCAGCAGTTGGCAGGGGGCAGAGACCCAGTACTTC; cdr3_aa: CASSWQGAETQYF
d_call: NA; v_call: TRBV6-5; cdr3_length: 16; j_call: TRBJ1-2; clone_size: NA; cdr3_nt: TGTGCCAGCAGTTACGCAAGGACGGGAGGGTCCTATGGCTACACCTTC; cdr3_aa: CASSYARTGGSYGYTF
d_call: NA; v_call: TRBV28; cdr3_length: 14; j_call: TRBJ1-4; clone_size: NA; cdr3_nt: TGTGCCAGCAGTAACAGGGTCTCTAATGAAAAACTGTTTTTT; cdr3_aa: CASSNRVSNEKLFF
d_call: NA; v_call: TRBV4-1; cdr3_length: 13; j_call: TRBJ1-2; clone_size: NA; cdr3_nt: TGCGCCAGCAGTCGGACAGACTCGTATGGCTACACCTTC; cdr3_aa: CASSRTDSYGYTF
d_call: NA; v_call: TRBV7-9; cdr3_length: 12; j_call: TRBJ1-2; clone_size: NA; cdr3_nt: TGTGCCAGCAGCGGACAGACCTATGGCTACACCTTC; cdr3_aa: CASSGQTYGYTF
d_call: TRBD1; v_call: TRBV28; cdr3_length: 15; j_call: TRBJ1-1; clone_size: NA; cdr3_nt: TGTGCCAGCAGTTTCCTTCAGGGGGTGAACACTGAAGCTTTCTTT; cdr3_aa: CASSFLQGVNTEAFF
d_call: NA; v_call: TRBV7-2; cdr3_length: 16; j_call: TRBJ2-7; clone_size: NA; cdr3_nt: TGTGCCAGCAGCTTAGGAGGGACAACCACTTCCTACGAGCAGTACTTC; cdr3_aa: CASSLGGTTTSYEQYF
d_call: NA; v_call: TRBV6-4; cdr3_length: 15; j_call: TRBJ1-2; clone_size: NA; cdr3_nt: TGTGCCAGCAGTGACATGGCCCACACCTCGTATGGCTACACCTTC; cdr3_aa: CASSDMAHTSYGYTF
d_call: TRBD1; v_call: TRBV7-9; cdr3_length: 18; j_call: TRBJ1-3; clone_size: NA; cdr3_nt: TGTGCCAGCAGCTTAGCATTCATTCGGGACAGGTCTGGGAACACCATATATTTT; cdr3_aa: CASSLAFIRDRSGNTIYF
d_call: NA; v_call: TRBV5-3; cdr3_length: 17; j_call: TRBJ2-5; clone_size: NA; cdr3_nt: TGTGCCAGAAGCTTGGGGGGAGGGGACAGCGAGCAAGAGACCCAGTACTTC; cdr3_aa: CARSLGGGDSEQETQYF
d_call: NA; v_call: TRBV27; cdr3_length: 14; j_call: TRBJ2-7; clone_size: NA; cdr3_nt: TGTGCCAGCAGCACCTTCGACAGGTCCTACGAGCAGTACTTC; cdr3_aa: CASSTFDRSYEQYF
d_call: NA; v_call: TRBV5-1; cdr3_length: 11; j_call: TRBJ2-5; clone_size: NA; cdr3_nt: TGCGCCAGCAGCTTGCTAGAGACCCAGTACTTC; cdr3_aa: CASSLLETQYF
d_call: NA; v_call: TRBV4-3; cdr3_length: 15; j_call: TRBJ2-5; clone_size: once; cdr3_nt: TGCGCCAGCAGCCTAGGGACCCTTGAGCGAGAGACCCAGTACTTC; cdr3_aa: CASSLGTLERETQYF
d_call: NA; v_call: TRBV28; cdr3_length: 15; j_call: TRBJ1-1; clone_size: once; cdr3_nt: TGTGCCAGCAGACCCCTTTTTAGGGTGAACACTGAAGCTTTCTTT; cdr3_aa: CASRPLFRVNTEAFF
d_call: NA; v_call: TRBV27; cdr3_length: 13; j_call: TRBJ1-2; clone_size: NA; cdr3_nt: TGTGCCAGCAGTTCCCAGGGCCCCTATGGCTACACCTTC; cdr3_aa: CASSSQGPYGYTF
d_call: NA; v_call: TRBV27; cdr3_length: 14; j_call: TRBJ1-2; clone_size: NA; cdr3_nt: TGTGCCAGCAGGCCGCTCGACAGTAACTATGGCTACACCTTC; cdr3_aa: CASRPLDSNYGYTF
d_call: NA; v_call: TRBV7-2; cdr3_length: 15; j_call: TRBJ1-2; clone_size: few; cdr3_nt: TGTGCCAGCAGCTGGGATTTGGAGATCATCTATGGCTACACCTTC; cdr3_aa: CASSWDLEIIYGYTF
d_call: TRBD2; v_call: TRBV5-1; cdr3_length: 15; j_call: TRBJ2-7; clone_size: NA; cdr3_nt: TGCGCCAGCAGCCTTACGACTAGCGGGGCCTACGAGCAGTACTTC; cdr3_aa: CASSLTTSGAYEQYF
d_call: NA; v_call: TRBV29-1; cdr3_length: 13; j_call: TRBJ2-1; clone_size: NA; cdr3_nt: TGCAGCGTTGACACAGGGAGGGGTAATGAGCAGTTCTTC; cdr3_aa: CSVDTGRGNEQFF
d_call: TRBD1; v_call: TRBV5-6; cdr3_length: 16; j_call: TRBJ2-7; clone_size: NA; cdr3_nt: TGTGCCAGCAGCTTTTTGGTGGGACAGAATAGATACGAGCAGTACTTC; cdr3_aa: CASSFLVGQNRYEQYF
d_call: TRBD1; v_call: TRBV7-2; cdr3_length: 16; j_call: TRBJ1-4; clone_size: NA; cdr3_nt: TGTGCCAGCAGCCCCCACTCACAGGGGGCGTCGGAAAAACTGTTTTTT; cdr3_aa: CASSPHSQGASEKLFF
d_call: TRBD1; v_call: TRBV19; cdr3_length: 17; j_call: TRBJ1-2; clone_size: NA; cdr3_nt: TGTGCCAGTAGCACCTACCCCGGGACAGGGAGGGCTGATGGCTACACCTTC; cdr3_aa: CASSTYPGTGRADGYTF
d_call: NA; v_call: TRBV5-3; cdr3_length: 19; j_call: TRBJ2-6; clone_size: NA; cdr3_nt: TGTGCCAGAAGCTTACCTCGGGCAGGGGCTTTTTCTGGGGCCAACGTCCTGACTTTC; cdr3_aa: CARSLPRAGAFSGANVLTF
d_call: TRBD2; v_call: TRBV19; cdr3_length: 14; j_call: TRBJ2-7; clone_size: NA; cdr3_nt: TGTGCCAGTACCGGTCCCGGGACTAGCCGCGAGCAGTACTTC; cdr3_aa: CASTGPGTSREQYF
d_call: NA; v_call: TRBV15; cdr3_length: 16; j_call: TRBJ1-1; clone_size: NA; cdr3_nt: TGTGCCACCAGCAGAGTCCTGGGTCGAATGAACACTGAAGCTTTCTTT; cdr3_aa: CATSRVLGRMNTEAFF
d_call: TRBD1; v_call: TRBV10-2; cdr3_length: 15; j_call: TRBJ1-2; clone_size: NA; cdr3_nt: TGCGCCAGCAGTGCTCCCTCGACAGGGAACTATGGCTACACCTTC; cdr3_aa: CASSAPSTGNYGYTF